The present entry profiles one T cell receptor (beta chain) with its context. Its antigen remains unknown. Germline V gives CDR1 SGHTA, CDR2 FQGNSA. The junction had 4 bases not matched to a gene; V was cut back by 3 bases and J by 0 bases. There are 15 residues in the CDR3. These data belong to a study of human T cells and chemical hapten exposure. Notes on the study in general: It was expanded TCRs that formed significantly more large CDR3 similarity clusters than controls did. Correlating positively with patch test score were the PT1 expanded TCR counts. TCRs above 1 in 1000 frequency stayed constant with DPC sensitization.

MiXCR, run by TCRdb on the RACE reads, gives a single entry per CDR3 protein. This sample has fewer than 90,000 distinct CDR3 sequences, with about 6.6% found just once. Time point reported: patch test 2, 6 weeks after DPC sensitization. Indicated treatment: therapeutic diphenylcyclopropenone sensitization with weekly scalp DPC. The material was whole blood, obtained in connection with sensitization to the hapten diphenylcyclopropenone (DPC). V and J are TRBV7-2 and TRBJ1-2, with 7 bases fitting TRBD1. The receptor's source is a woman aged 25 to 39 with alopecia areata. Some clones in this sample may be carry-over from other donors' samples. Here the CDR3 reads CASSFLGQANYGYTF. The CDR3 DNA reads TGTGCCAGCAGCTTTCTAGGACAGGCTAACTATGGCTACACCTTC.